The present T cell receptor beta chain was sequenced within a study of STAT5B mutations in CD4+ large granular lymphocyte leukemia. Study results and limitations: Without putative leukemic clones, patient CD4-sorted repertoires remained more clonal than healthy CD4+ repertoires.

The table came from immunoSEQ multiplex PCR; TCRdb's copy has only in-frame clones and leaves some out. Among 30,000 to 35,000 clones listed, 76% were seen once. This clone was recorded only once. Its antigen is not known. This TCR derives from a human donor in good health. Sequencing was carried out using CD4+ T cells from blood buffy coats.

The CDR3 nucleotides are TGTGCAAGTCGCTTAGCGCCAGCGGGGAGCTCCTACGAGCAGTACTTC. Protein product: CASRLAPAGSSYEQYF. The chain links TRBV12-2 to TRBJ2-7; TRBD2 reflects the table's D call only, with no check against the DNA. TRBV12-2 is shown as a pseudogene. This CDR3 spans 16 amino acids.